This T cell receptor beta chain appears in the sequencing data of a study of beta chain features in type 1 diabetes. The germline V gene has CDR1 SGHRS and CDR2 YFSETQ. V was shortened by 4 bases and J by 4 bases, with 14 bases between the two germline ends. The CDR3 covers 14 residues. The isolated RNA, all of it, was reverse transcribed, so expressed TCRB transcripts were what got sequenced. Naive, central memory and regulatory T cell samples came to a mean of roughly 4 million reads. Data came from immunoSEQ multiplex PCR; TCRdb stores just in-frame clones and leaves some out. This table holds hundreds of thousands of clones, about an eighth found once. This clone was counted between two and nine times. Antigen: not known. Study-wide results and limits: Patients with type 1 diabetes carried fewer insertions and had more deletions at their VDJ junctions. Shortening that was moderate but significant affected the TCRB CDR3s of Type 1 diabetes patients in all four CD4+ subsets.

This sequence was found in a man younger than 30 with type 1 diabetes. The chain couples TRBV5-1 to TRBJ2-5; TRBD2 is a possible D gene (5 bases). The material sequenced was naive CD4+ T cells from blood. CDR3 nucleotides: TGCGCCAGCAGCCCCCCGGGGAGTGGAGAGACCCAGTACTTC. This sequence encodes CASSPPGSGETQYF.